Following are 5 T cell receptor beta chains from one sample sequenced in a study of CD8 T cells in ankylosing spondylitis (TCRdb year 2017). Library generation was performed with 5' RACE. The instrument given in TCRdb is Illumina HiSeq 2500. TCRdb itself trimmed the public reads at Q25 with fastp, ran MiXCR and retained productive beta chains. Every entry covers one CDR3 protein and lists the most common genes and DNA from its rows. The sample data list 230,000 or so distinct CDR3 sequences, and approximately 24% of these were observed just once. Around 0.64% of the sample belongs to the ten largest clones. Sequencing used blood, either unsorted or a sorted T cell fraction (not recorded which). The receptors come from a male donor with ankylosing spondylitis or in good health (not recorded which).

The chain combines TRBV20-1 with TRBJ1-5; D remains unclear. CDR3 length: 13 amino acids. The germline V and J ends were trimmed by 4 bases and 3 bases, with 10 bases remaining between them. Germline CDR1 reads DFQATT; CDR2 reads SNEGSKA (reference sequence). The CDR3 nucleotides read TGCAGTGCTACCAACAGACCCAATCAGCCCCAGCATTTT. Residues: CSATNRPNQPQHF.

The rearrangement links TRBV18 to TRBJ2-5; 9 bases fit TRBD1. Germline CDR1 reads KGHSH; CDR2 reads LQKENI. The CDR3 is 15 residues long. Losses at the gene ends were 8 bases for V and 5 bases for J; bases not matched to a gene: 12. The CDR3 DNA follows: TGTGCCAGCAACTTGGACAGGGGTTCAGGGGAGACCCAGTACTTC. This encodes CASNLDRGSGETQYF. The whole variable domain, remainder taken from reference TRBV18 and TRBJ2-5, is NAGVMQNPRHLVRRRGQEARLRCSPMKGHSHVYWYRQLPEEGLKFMVYLQKENIIDESGMPKERFSAEFPKEGPSILRIQQVVRGDSAAYFCASNLDRGSGETQYFGPGTRLLVL.

The table lists this clonotype with many counts. The gene calls are TRBV12-3 or TRBV12-4 and TRBJ1-6; D is ambiguous. V was clipped by 5 bases and J by 4 bases, with 3 bases between them. The CDR3 extends over 12 amino acids. The CDR3 bases are TGTGCCAGCAGTCGGTATAATTCACCCCTCCACTTT. Translated, it gives CASSRYNSPLHF.

This clonotype was seen more than once but under ten times. The chain uses TRBV20-1 and TRBJ1-2; D is unclear. Trimming pared 6 bases from V and 2 bases from J, leaving 10 bases between. The germline V gene encodes CDR1 DFQATT and CDR2 SNEGSKA (reference sequence). The CDR3 is 12 amino acids. DNA of the CDR3: TGCAGTGCCCGACTGCGGAACTATGGCTACACCTTC. This gives the protein CSARLRNYGYTF.

This clonotype was found many times. The rearrangement uses TRBV12-3 or TRBV12-4 and TRBJ1-2; 8 bases match TRBD1. The V gene end was trimmed by 5 bases and the J gene end by 7 bases; junction bases not matched to a gene: 12. The CDR3 has 15 amino acids. CDR3 nucleotides: TGTGCCAGCAGTCCAACCCAGGGGGCGCTGGGTGGCTACACCTTC. The encoded protein is CASSPTQGALGGYTF.